The entry below gives a single TCR beta chain sequence along with its context. In the original processing: Reference gene primer amplification yielded estimated nucleated cell counts. Profiling relied on immunoSEQ multiplex PCR, and the TCRdb table lists in-frame clones only, not all of them. Clone size and V and J calls were adopted from that table, with D and trimming inferred from the DNA. Of approximately 40,000 clones listed, approximately 79% are singletons. These data are taken from a study of blood T cell repertoires in COVID-19. Germline CDR1 is SGHNT and CDR2 is YYREEE (reference sequence). V shed 4 bases, J shed 4 bases, and the junction held 9 bases outside the gene matches. The CDR3 has 15 amino acids.

The sample taken for sequencing was peripheral blood. The chain joins TRBV5-4 to TRBJ1-1; TRBD1 matches 8 bases. The TCR sequence derives from a human donor in a cohort sampled during active COVID-19. DNA of the CDR3: TGTGCCAGCAGCACAGGGGGTGAGGGGGGCACTGAAGCTTTCTTT. It translates to CASSTGGEGGTEAFF.